This T cell receptor (beta chain) came from a study of blood T cell repertoires in COVID-19. Original processing notes: Reference gene primer amplification yielded estimated nucleated cell counts. Some clones are missing from TCRdb's copy, which holds only in-frame ones; the method was immunoSEQ multiplex PCR. That table gives V, J and clone size, and the DNA gave D and trimming. The sample holds around 55,000 clones, approximately 80% seen once. This clone was detected once. Sequencing was done on a sample of peripheral blood. This TCR came from a human donor in a cohort sampled during active or convalescent COVID-19.

CDR3 sequence (DNA): TGTGCCAGTAGTCCGGGACTAGCGGGGGCCCAAGAGACCCAGTACTTC. It specifies CASSPGLAGAQETQYF. This sequence joins TRBV19 and TRBJ2-5, with 14 bases aligning to TRBD2. V trimming: 5 bases; J trimming: 1 base; junction bases outside the gene matches: 3. Germline CDR1 is LNHDA and CDR2 is SQIVND (reference sequence). CDR3 size: 16 residues. Full variable domain (rest looked up from reference TRBV19 and TRBJ2-5): DGGITQSPKYLFRKEGQNVTLSCEQNLNHDAMYWYRQDPGQGLRLIYYSQIVNDFQKGDIAEGYSVSREKKESFPLTVTSAQKNPTAFYLCASSPGLAGAQETQYFGPGTRLLVL.